These 6 T cell receptor beta chains originate from one sample sequenced in a study of cytomegalovirus exposure and HLA in healthy donors. Primers: 60 Vbeta forward and 13 Jbeta reverse. The method was immunoSEQ multiplex PCR; TCRdb's version includes in-frame clones alone and lacks a portion of them. Of approximately 170,000 clones detected, around 81% appear once; the ten largest clones hold approximately 2.1%. Sequencing used PBMCs. The receptors here all came from a woman in her 30s in good health and CMV-seropositive.

The genes are TRBV9 and TRBJ2-1, with 11 bases fitting TRBD1. The junction had 3 bases not matched to a gene; V was cut back by 0 bases and J by 7 bases. The CDR3 loop spans 15 amino acids. Germline V CDR1 and CDR2: SGDLS, YYNGEE. The CDR3 DNA reads as TGTGCCAGCAGCGTAGATGGGACAGGGGGTAATGAGCAGTTCTTC. Translated: CASSVDGTGGNEQFF.

The chain has TRBV7-2 and TRBJ2-3, with 11 bases that match TRBD2. Germline CDR1 SGHTA, CDR2 FQGNSA. The CDR3 extends over 16 amino acids. Trimming took 3 bases from V and 3 from J; bases not matched to a gene: 5. CDR3 sequence: CASSFISGGETDTQYF. CDR3 DNA sequence: TGTGCCAGCAGCTTCATTAGCGGGGGGGAAACAGATACGCAGTATTTT.

The chain couples TRBV28 to TRBJ2-6; no definite D call. Germline V lookup: CDR1 MDHEN, CDR2 SYDVKM. The CDR3 covers 14 residues. Trimming pared 10 bases from V and 0 bases from J, leaving 10 bases between. This CDR3 is CATGVNSGANVLTF. CDR3 nucleotides: TGTGCCACCGGAGTGAACTCTGGGGCCAACGTCCTGACTTTC.

This clone was picked up one time. V usage is TRBV12-5 and J usage is TRBJ1-4; TRBD1 is a possible D gene (5 bases). The CDR3 totals 17 residues. V lost 1 base to trimming and J lost 4 bases, with 16 bases between them. Germline CDR1 and CDR2: LGHNT and FRNRAP. This CDR3 is CASGLGLTRGLNEKLFF. Here the CDR3 DNA reads TGTGCTAGTGGTTTGGGCTTGACCCGGGGACTTAATGAAAAACTGTTTTTT.

V gene TRBV6-1 combines with J gene TRBJ1-1; D ambiguous. V dropped 4 bases and J dropped 2 bases, with 11 bases sitting between them. The CDR3 totals 14 residues. Germline V gives CDR1 MNHNS, CDR2 SASEGT. The CDR3: CASSGHISNTEAFF. The CDR3 nucleotides read TGTGCCAGCAGTGGGCACATTTCTAACACTGAAGCTTTCTTT.

V gene TRBV29-1 combines with J gene TRBJ1-2; D is undetermined. V dropped 0 bases and J dropped 0 bases, with 11 bases sitting between them. Per germline, CDR1 SQVTM and CDR2 ANQGSEA. The CDR3 contains 15 residues. Here the CDR3 DNA reads TGCAGCGTTGAAGATTTCGGGTTTTCTAACTATGGCTACACCTTC. Amino acid sequence: CSVEDFGFSNYGYTF.